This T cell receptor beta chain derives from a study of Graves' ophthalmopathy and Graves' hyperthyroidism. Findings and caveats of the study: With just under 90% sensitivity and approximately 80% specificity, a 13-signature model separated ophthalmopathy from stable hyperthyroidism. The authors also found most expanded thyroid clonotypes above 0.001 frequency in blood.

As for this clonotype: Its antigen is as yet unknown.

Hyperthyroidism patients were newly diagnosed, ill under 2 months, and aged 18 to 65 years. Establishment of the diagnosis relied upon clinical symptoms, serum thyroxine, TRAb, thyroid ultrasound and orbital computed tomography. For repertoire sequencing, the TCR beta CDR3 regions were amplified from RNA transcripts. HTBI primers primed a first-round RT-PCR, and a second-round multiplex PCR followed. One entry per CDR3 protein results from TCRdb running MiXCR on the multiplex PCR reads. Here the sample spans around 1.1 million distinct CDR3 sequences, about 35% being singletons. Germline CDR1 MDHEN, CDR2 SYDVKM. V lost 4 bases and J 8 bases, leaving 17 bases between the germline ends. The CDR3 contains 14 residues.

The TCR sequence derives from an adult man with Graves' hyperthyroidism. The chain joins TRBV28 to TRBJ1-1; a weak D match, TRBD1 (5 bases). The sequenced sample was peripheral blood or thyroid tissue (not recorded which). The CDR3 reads CASSWGGTRGEAFF. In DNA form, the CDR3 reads TGTGCCAGCAGTTGGGGGGGAACCCGCGGGGAAGCTTTCTTT.